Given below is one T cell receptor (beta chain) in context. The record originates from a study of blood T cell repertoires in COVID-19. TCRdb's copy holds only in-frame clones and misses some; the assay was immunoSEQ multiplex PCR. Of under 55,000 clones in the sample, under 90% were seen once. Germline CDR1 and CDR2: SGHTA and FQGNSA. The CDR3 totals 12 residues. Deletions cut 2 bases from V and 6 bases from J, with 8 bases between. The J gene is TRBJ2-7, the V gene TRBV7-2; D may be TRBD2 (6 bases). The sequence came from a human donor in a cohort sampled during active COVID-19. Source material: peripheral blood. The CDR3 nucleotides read TGTGCCAGCAGCTTATACGGGGGCGAGCAGTACTTC. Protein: CASSLYGGEQYF. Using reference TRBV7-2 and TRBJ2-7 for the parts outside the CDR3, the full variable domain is GAGVSQSPSNKVTEKGKDVELRCDPISGHTALYWYRQSLGQGLEFLIYFQGNSAPDKSGLPSDRFSAERTGGSVSTLTIQRTQQEDSAVYLCASSLYGGEQYFGPGTRLTVT.